The 10 T cell receptor beta chains presented below share a single source sample, sequenced in a study of blood T cell repertoires in COVID-19. The data were produced by immunoSEQ multiplex PCR, yet TCRdb's version contains in-frame clones alone and is incomplete. Seen here are about 190,000 clones, roughly 78% observed once, and the top ten hold approximately 2.9%. Material for sequencing was peripheral blood. Receptor source: a woman at least 80 years old with active or convalescent COVID-19.

V and J are TRBV4-1 and TRBJ1-2; D possibly corresponds to TRBD1 (5 bases). The CDR3 is made up of 17 amino acids. With 2 bases removed from V and 2 bases from J, the gap between germline ends came to 18 bases. Germline V gene data show CDR1 as MGHRA and CDR2 as YSYEKL. The CDR3 DNA sequence: TGCGCCAGCAGCCAATTCCTTCAGGGTATAAGCAACTATGGCTACACCTTC. Its translation: CASSQFLQGISNYGYTF.

The chain employs TRBV9 and TRBJ1-1; a possible D gene is TRBD1 (5 bases). This CDR3 is built from 15 residues. Deletions cut 3 bases from V and 6 bases from J, with 18 bases between. The germline CDR1 and CDR2 sequences are SGDLS and YYNGEE. CDR3 sequence reads: CASSASPRGGAEAFF. For the CDR3, the DNA is TGTGCCAGCAGCGCATCGCCTAGGGGTGGCGCTGAAGCTTTCTTT. Using reference TRBV9 and TRBJ1-1 for the parts outside the CDR3, the full variable domain is DSGVTQTPKHLITATGQRVTLRCSPRSGDLSVYWYQQSLDQGLQFLIQYYNGEERAKGNILERFSAQQFPDLHSELNLSSLELGDSALYFCASSASPRGGAEAFFGQGTRLTVV.

The chain combines TRBV9 with TRBJ1-2; D possibly corresponds to TRBD1 (6 bases). The CDR3 runs to 14 residues. The V gene's germline CDR1 is SGDLS and CDR2 YYNGEE. V was pared by 3 bases and J by 3 bases, with 12 bases between. CDR3 sequence (DNA): TGTGCCAGCAGCGCAGGGGCAGGGGACTATGGCTACACCTTC. It translates to CASSAGAGDYGYTF.

The chain couples TRBV2 to TRBJ1-2, with 7 nucleotides matching TRBD1. Germline values: CDR1 SNHLY, CDR2 FYNNEI. CDR3 length: 15 amino acids. V was clipped by 3 bases and J by 8 bases; unmatched bases: 12. CDR3 DNA sequence: TGTGCCAGCAGTGAGGTGCGGGACAGTATATCCGGCTACACCTTC. Translated: CASSEVRDSISGYTF.

The rearrangement links TRBV19 to TRBJ1-2; D gene unclear. Germline loops: CDR1 LNHDA, CDR2 SQIVND (reference sequence). Trimming pared 4 bases from V and 8 bases from J, leaving 20 bases between. The CDR3 spans 15 residues. As DNA, the CDR3 is TGTGCCAGTAGTACCGGAGACTCGGGAACAAGGGGCTACACCTTC. Protein: CASSTGDSGTRGYTF.

The rearrangement uses TRBV3-1 (or the pseudogene TRBV3-2) and TRBJ1-1, with 8 bases fitting TRBD1. Germline CDR1 LGHDT, CDR2 YNNKEL (reference sequence). The CDR3 extends over 14 amino acids. V lost 2 bases, J lost 10 bases, and 9 bases stayed unmatched. The CDR3, as DNA: TGTGCCAGCAGCCAACTAGAGGGACAGGTGGGAGCTTTCTTT. Protein: CASSQLEGQVGAFF.

CDR3 sequence (DNA): TGTGCCAGCTCCTGGGGCCCCAGCTCTGGAAACACCATATATTTT. This encodes CASSWGPSSGNTIYF. This sequence joins TRBV19 and TRBJ1-3; possibly TRBD1 for D (5 bases). The germline gives CDR1 LNHDA, CDR2 SQIVND (reference sequence). The CDR3 spans 15 residues. The V end was cut by 9 bases, the J end by 0 bases, with 15 bases between.

This clone was observed a few times. The chain recombines TRBV7-8 with TRBJ1-5, with D tentatively TRBD1 (6 bases). The germline V gene encodes CDR1 SGHVS and CDR2 FQNEAQ. The CDR3 is 14 residues long. V was pared by 6 bases and J by 5 bases, with 14 bases between. This CDR3 reads CASRVGDNYQPQHF. In nucleotides, the CDR3 is TGTGCCAGCAGGGTAGGGGACAACTATCAGCCCCAGCATTTT.

The V gene is TRBV29-1, the J gene TRBJ2-7, with D perhaps matching TRBD1 (6 bases). Per the germline V gene, CDR1 is SQVTM and CDR2 is ANQGSEA. V lost 3 bases and J lost 6, with 15 bases in between. CDR3 size: 13 residues. The CDR3 nucleotides read TGCAGCGTTGAGGCAGGGGCTGGTGGCGAGCAGTACTTC. This encodes CSVEAGAGGEQYF.

Only one count was recorded for this clone. The genes are TRBV5-1 and TRBJ1-2; TRBD1 matches 10 bases. CDR1 SGHRS and CDR2 YFSETQ come from the germline V gene. V was pared by 0 bases and J by 7 bases, with 6 bases of the junction left unmatched. CDR3 length: 15 residues. CDR3 in amino acids: CASSLATGGESGYTF. The DNA for the CDR3 is TGCGCCAGCAGCTTGGCGACAGGGGGCGAGAGTGGCTACACCTTC.